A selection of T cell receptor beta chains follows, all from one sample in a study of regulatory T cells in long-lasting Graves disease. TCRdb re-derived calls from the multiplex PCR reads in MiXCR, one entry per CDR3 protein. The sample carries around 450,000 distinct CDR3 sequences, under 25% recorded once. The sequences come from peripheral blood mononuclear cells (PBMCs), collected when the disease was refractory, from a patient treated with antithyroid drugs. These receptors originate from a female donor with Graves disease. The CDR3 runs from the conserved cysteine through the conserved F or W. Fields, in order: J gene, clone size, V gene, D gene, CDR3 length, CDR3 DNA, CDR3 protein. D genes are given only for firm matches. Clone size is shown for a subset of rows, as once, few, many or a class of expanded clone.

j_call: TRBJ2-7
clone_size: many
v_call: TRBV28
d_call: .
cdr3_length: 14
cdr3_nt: TGTGCCAGCAGTCCCGACAACGCCTCCTACGAGCAGTACTTC
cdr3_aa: CASSPDNASYEQYF

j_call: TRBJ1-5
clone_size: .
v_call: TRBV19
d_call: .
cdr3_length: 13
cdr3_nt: TGTGCCAGTAGTATAACAGAACCAGGGCCCCAGCATTTT
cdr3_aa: CASSITEPGPQHF

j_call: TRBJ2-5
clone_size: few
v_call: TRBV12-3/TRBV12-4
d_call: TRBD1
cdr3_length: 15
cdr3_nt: TGTGCCAGCAGAACTGCCGGGACAGACCAAGAGACCCAGCACTTC
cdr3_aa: CASRTAGTDQETQHF

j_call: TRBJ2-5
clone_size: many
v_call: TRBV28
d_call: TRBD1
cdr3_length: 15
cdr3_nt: TGTGCCAGCAGTTACGGACAGGGGGCCCGGGAGACCCAGTACTTC
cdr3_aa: CASSYGQGARETQYF

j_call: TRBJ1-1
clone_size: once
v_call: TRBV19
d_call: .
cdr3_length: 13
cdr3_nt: TGTGCCAGTAGTATCGACAGCTACACTGAAGCTTTCTTT
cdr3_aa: CASSIDSYTEAFF

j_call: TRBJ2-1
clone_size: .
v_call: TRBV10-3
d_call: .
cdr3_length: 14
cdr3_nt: TGTGCCATCAGTGAGTCGATCTCTAGCGTTGAGCAGTTCTTC
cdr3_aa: CAISESISSVEQFF

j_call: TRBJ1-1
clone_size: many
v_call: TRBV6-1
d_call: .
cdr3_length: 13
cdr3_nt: TGTGCCAGCAACCTAGACGTGAACACTGAAGCTTTCTTT
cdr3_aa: CASNLDVNTEAFF

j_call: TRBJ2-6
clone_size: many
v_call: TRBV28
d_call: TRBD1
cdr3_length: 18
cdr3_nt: TGTGCCAGCAGTTTTTCCGAGGGACAGGGTGATGGGGCCAACGTCCTGACTTTC
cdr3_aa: CASSFSEGQGDGANVLTF

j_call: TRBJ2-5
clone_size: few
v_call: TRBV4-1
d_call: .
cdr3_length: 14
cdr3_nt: TGCGCCAGCAGCCAGACAGGTTTCCAAGAGACCCAGTACTTC
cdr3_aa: CASSQTGFQETQYF

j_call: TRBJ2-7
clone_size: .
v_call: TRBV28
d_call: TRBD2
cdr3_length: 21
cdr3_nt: TGTGCCACCTCGCCCTCTTGGGCGGTACCGGGACTAGCGGGGGGGCCCTACGAGCAGTACTTC
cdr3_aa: CATSPSWAVPGLAGGPYEQYF

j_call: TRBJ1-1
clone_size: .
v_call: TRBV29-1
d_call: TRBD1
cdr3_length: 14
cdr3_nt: TGCAGCGTCGCCGGGACAGGGTGGGACACTGAAGCTTTCTTT
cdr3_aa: CSVAGTGWDTEAFF

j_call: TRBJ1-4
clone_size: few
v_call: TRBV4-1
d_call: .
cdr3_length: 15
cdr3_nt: TGCGCCAGCAGCCAAGCCCCCCCAGGGGATGAAAAACTGTTTTTT
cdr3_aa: CASSQAPPGDEKLFF

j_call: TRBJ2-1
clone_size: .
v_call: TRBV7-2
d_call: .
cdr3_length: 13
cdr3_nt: TGTGCCAGCAGCTCCGCTCAATGGGATGAGCAGTTCTTC
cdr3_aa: CASSSAQWDEQFF

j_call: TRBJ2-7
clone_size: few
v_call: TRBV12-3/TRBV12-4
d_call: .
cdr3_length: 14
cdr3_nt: TGTGCCAGCAGTTCCTGGTTAGGAGGGAGCGAGCAGTACTTC
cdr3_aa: CASSSWLGGSEQYF

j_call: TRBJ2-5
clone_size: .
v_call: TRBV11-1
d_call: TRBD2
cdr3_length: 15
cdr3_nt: TGTGCCAGCAGCTTAAGCGGGGGGGAACAAGAGACCCAGTACTTC
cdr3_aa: CASSLSGGEQETQYF

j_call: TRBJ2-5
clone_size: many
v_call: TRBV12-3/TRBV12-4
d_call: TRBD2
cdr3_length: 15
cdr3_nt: TGTGCCAGCAGTTTTGGAGAGCGGGGCGAAGAGACCCAGTACTTC
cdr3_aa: CASSFGERGEETQYF

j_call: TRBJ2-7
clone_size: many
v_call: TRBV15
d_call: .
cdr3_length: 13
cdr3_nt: TGTGCCACCAGCTTCGACATAGCCTACGAGCAGTACTTC
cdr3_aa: CATSFDIAYEQYF

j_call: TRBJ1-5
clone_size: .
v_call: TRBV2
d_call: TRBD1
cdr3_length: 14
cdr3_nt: TGTGCCAGCAGTGAAGCGTGGAGGACAGGGCGTTTGCATTTT
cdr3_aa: CASSEAWRTGRLHF

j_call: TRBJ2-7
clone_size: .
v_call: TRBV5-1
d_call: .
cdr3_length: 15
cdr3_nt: TGCGCCAGCAGCGGGCCCGGGACCCACAGTGGCGAGCAGTACTTC
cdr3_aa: CASSGPGTHSGEQYF

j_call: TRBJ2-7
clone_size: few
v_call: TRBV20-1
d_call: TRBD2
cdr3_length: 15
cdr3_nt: TGCAGTGCTAGACCCCCTGGAGCGGGAAGCTACGAGCAGTACTTC
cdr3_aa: CSARPPGAGSYEQYF

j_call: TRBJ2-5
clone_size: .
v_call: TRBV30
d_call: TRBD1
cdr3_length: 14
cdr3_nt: TGTGCCTGGAGGGGAACAGGGGCGGGAGAGACCCAGTACTTC
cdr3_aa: CAWRGTGAGETQYF

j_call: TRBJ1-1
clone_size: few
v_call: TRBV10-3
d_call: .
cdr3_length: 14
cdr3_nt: TGTGCCATCCGACGACGGGAAGAGGACACTGAAGCTTTCTTT
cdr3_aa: CAIRRREEDTEAFF

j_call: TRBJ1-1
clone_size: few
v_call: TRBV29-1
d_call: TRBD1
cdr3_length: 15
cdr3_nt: TGCAGCGTTCTAGGCACTGACAGGGCGAACACTGAAGCTTTCTTT
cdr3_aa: CSVLGTDRANTEAFF